This T cell receptor beta chain came from a study of CD8+CD57+ T cells in acquired aplastic anemia. Study-wide context: Quantities of DNA derived from sorted CD4+ and CD8+ cells averaged approximately 3 ug. Healthy donors yielded about 9.9 million CD4+ cell reads on average. Whole-study results and caveats: Patients and controls shared over 25 CD8+ CDR3 sequences. Patients were compared with controls for CD8+ Simpson's diversity, and no significant difference emerged.

Genomic DNA templated the TCR beta VDJ and CDR3 profiling. TCRdb fed the reads into MiXCR, producing one record per CDR3 protein. The table has 400,000 to 450,000 distinct CDR3 sequences, approximately 70% seen once; the top ten hold 3% to 5%. From germline, CDR1 is SGHTA and CDR2 FQGNSA. This CDR3 spans 14 amino acids. A remark on this clonotype: Its antigen is undetermined. One end of the junction fails to match germline, which may point to a read error.

The J gene is TRBJ1-1, the V gene TRBV7-2; D gene ambiguous. The specimen sequenced was sorted CD4+, CD8+, or CD8+CD57+ T cells (not recorded which) from PBMCs. The clonotype was recovered from a human donor in good health, serving as a control. DNA for the CDR3: TGTGCCAGCAGCCCAGACGCCACGCACACTGTTGGCCCATTT. It is translated as CASSPDATHTVGPF.